A single sample is the source of the 27 T cell receptor beta chains below, sequenced in a study of blood T cell repertoires in COVID-19. Using immunoSEQ multiplex PCR, the repertoire was profiled, and TCRdb retains in-frame clones only, with some absent. The data hold fewer than 500,000 clones, with 85% to 90% observed a single time. The sequencing input was peripheral blood. All receptors derive from a man between 18 and 35 years old with COVID-19, enrolled during active disease.

The V call is TRBV21-1, the J call TRBJ2-7; the DNA was not used to check the table's D call, TRBD2. TRBV21-1 has pseudogene status. This CDR3 region has 15 residues. CDR3 protein: CASRETSGFPYEQYF. In nucleotides, the CDR3 is TGTGCCAGCAGAGAGACTAGCGGGTTTCCCTACGAGCAGTACTTC.

The chain recombines TRBV6-6 with TRBJ2-3; the match to TRBD2 covers 10 bases. V lost 5 bases, J lost 4 bases, and 6 bases stayed unmatched. CDR1 is MNHNY and CDR2 is SVGAGI in the germline V gene (reference sequence). The CDR3 length is 15 residues. CDR3 in DNA: TGTGCCAGCAGTGCGTATAGCGGGGGGTCAGATACGCAGTATTTT. Translating it yields CASSAYSGGSDTQYF.

The rearrangement joins TRBV2 to TRBJ2-3; 8 bases match TRBD2. V was clipped by 7 bases and J by 3 bases; unmatched bases: 6. Looked up from germline, CDR1 is SNHLY and CDR2 is FYNNEI. The CDR3 loop spans 14 amino acids. CDR3 amino acids: CASTGLAETDTQYF. CDR3 bases: TGTGCCAGCACAGGACTAGCCGAAACAGATACGCAGTATTTT.

CDR3 DNA: TGTGCAAGTCGCTTAGGGTTAAGCGGGGGGGAAGAGACCCAGTACTTC. It translates to CASRLGLSGGEETQYF. The V call is TRBV12-2, the J call TRBJ2-5; TRBD2, the D gene given by the table, was not confirmed from the DNA. TRBV12-2 counts as a pseudogene. The CDR3 is 16 residues long.

The chain employs TRBV21-1 and TRBJ1-1. TRBV21-1 is shown as a pseudogene. CDR3 size: 15 residues. In DNA, the CDR3 is TGTGCCAGCAGCTTGACCACTAGCTGGCAGACTGAAGCTTTCTTT. Its translation: CASSLTTSWQTEAFF.

V and J are TRBV25-1 and TRBJ2-7; 7 bases match TRBD1. V shed 4 bases and J 3 bases; nucleotides not matched to a gene: 6. CDR3 length: 14 amino acids. Germline CDR1 and CDR2: MGHDK and SYGVNS. The CDR3 sequence is CASSGIGTDYEQYF. CDR3 DNA: TGTGCCAGCAGTGGAATAGGGACAGACTACGAGCAGTACTTC.

The V gene is TRBV11-3, the J gene TRBJ1-1; no definite D call. CDR1 SGHNT and CDR2 YENEEA come from the germline V gene. The V gene lost 0 bases and the J gene lost 1 base, with 15 bases spanning the gap. The CDR3 loop spans 17 amino acids. CDR3 amino acids: CASSLESGSYRNTEAFF. CDR3 DNA: TGTGCCAGCAGCTTAGAATCAGGATCCTACAGGAACACTGAAGCTTTCTTT.

The chain joins TRBV27 to TRBJ2-7; D remains unclear. This CDR3 has 15 amino acids. V shed 3 bases and J shed 6 bases, with 18 bases lying between them. Germline values: CDR1 MNHEY, CDR2 SMNVEV (reference sequence). CDR3 protein: CASSFPKRPRSEQYF. Here the CDR3 DNA reads TGTGCCAGCAGTTTCCCTAAGCGCCCCCGGAGCGAGCAGTACTTC.

V is TRBV11-2 and J is TRBJ2-1; D call uncertain. The CDR3 has 15 residues. Per the germline V gene, CDR1 is SGHAT and CDR2 is FQNNGV. Trimming removed 1 base at V and 6 bases at J, with 13 bases between. In DNA form, the CDR3 reads TGTGCCAGCAGCTTAGTAGCTCTTTTGGGCAATGAGCAGTTCTTC. The encoded protein is CASSLVALLGNEQFF. The full variable domain, completed using reference TRBV11-2 and TRBJ2-1, is EAGVAQSPRYKIIEKRQSVAFWCNPISGHATLYWYQQILGQGPKLLIQFQNNGVVDDSQLPKDRFSAERLKGVDSTLKIQPAKLEDSAVYLCASSLVALLGNEQFFGPGTRLTVL.

The chain recombines TRBV19 with TRBJ1-5; D is uncertain. Germline V gene sequence: CDR1 LNHDA, CDR2 SQIVND (reference sequence). Trimming left V 5 bases short and J 0 bases short, with 5 bases between. This CDR3 has 13 residues. Here the CDR3 DNA reads TGTGCCAGTAGTCTAAATAGCAATCAGCCCCAGCATTTT. Protein product: CASSLNSNQPQHF.

The genes are TRBV7-3 and TRBJ2-5; 10 bases match TRBD1. J lost 5 bases, V lost 2 bases, and 2 bases had no gene match. Per the germline V gene, CDR1 is SGHTA and CDR2 is FQGTGA. CDR3 length: 14 amino acids. The DNA of the CDR3 is TGTGCCAGCAGCTTAGGGGGACAGGGGGAGACCCAGTACTTC. It codes for CASSLGGQGETQYF.

V is TRBV9 and J is TRBJ2-7, with 15 bases aligning to TRBD2. V dropped 4 bases and J dropped 9; count of bases not matched to a gene: 2. The germline gives CDR1 SGDLS, CDR2 YYNGEE. The CDR3 totals 13 residues. DNA for the CDR3: TGTGCCAGCAGCCCGGGACTAGCGGGAGGGCAGTACTTC. This encodes CASSPGLAGGQYF.

The J gene is TRBJ2-7, the V gene TRBV27; 12 bases are a match to TRBD2. The CDR3 covers 18 residues. J gave up 2 bases and V 2 bases, and 10 bases lay outside the gene matches. CDR1 MNHEY and CDR2 SMNVEV come from the germline V gene (reference sequence). CDR3 residues: CASSLRPETSGRPYEQYF. The CDR3 DNA reads TGTGCCAGCAGTTTACGCCCCGAGACTAGCGGGAGACCCTACGAGCAGTACTTC.

This rearrangement joins TRBV5-5 to TRBJ2-6, with a weak D call TRBD2 (5 bases). Looked up from germline, CDR1 is SGHKS and CDR2 is YYEKEE (reference sequence). This CDR3 region has 15 residues. The V gene lost 4 bases and the J gene lost 2 bases, with 10 bases spanning the gap. DNA for the CDR3: TGTGCCAGCAGCCCCTTCGGGGCTGGGGCCAACGTCCTGACTTTC. Protein product: CASSPFGAGANVLTF.

The chain employs TRBV9 and TRBJ1-3, with a possible D match to TRBD1 (6 bases). CDR1 is SGDLS, CDR2 YYNGEE, per germline. The CDR3 is 18 residues long. Trimming pared 0 bases from V and 3 bases from J, leaving 19 bases between. The CDR3 spells CASSVAPSSRGGGNTIYF. Here the CDR3 DNA reads TGTGCCAGCAGCGTAGCCCCATCTTCCAGGGGTGGTGGAAACACCATATATTTT.

V usage is TRBV19 and J usage is TRBJ2-1; 7 nucleotides line up with TRBD1. The CDR3 extends over 15 amino acids. V trimming: 6 bases; J trimming: 1 base; junction bases outside the gene matches: 6. CDR1 and CDR2 (germline): LNHDA, SQIVND (reference sequence). CDR3 in DNA: TGTGCCAGTAGGGACAACAGGGGATCCTACAATGAGCAGTTCTTC. This codes for CASRDNRGSYNEQFF.

CDR3 sequence: CASSQTPTRAEQYF. The CDR3 bases are TGTGCCAGCAGCCAAACTCCCACGCGAGCGGAGCAGTACTTC. The chain links TRBV3-1 (or the pseudogene TRBV3-2) to TRBJ2-7; D gene ambiguous. The CDR3 sequence is 14 residues long. Germline loops: CDR1 LGHDT, CDR2 YNNKEL (reference sequence). V lost 2 bases and J 7 bases, leaving 15 bases between the germline ends.

This chain uses TRBV5-8 with TRBJ2-1; TRBD1 matches 8 bases. The CDR3 sequence is 17 residues long. Losses at the gene ends were 2 bases for V and 7 bases for J; bases not matched to a gene: 14. Germline V CDR1 and CDR2: SGHTS, YDEGEE. CDR3 amino acids: CASSFSWSQGANNEQFF. The CDR3, as DNA: TGTGCCAGCAGCTTCTCTTGGTCCCAGGGGGCTAATAATGAGCAGTTCTTC.

The CDR3, as DNA: TGTGCCAGCAGTGGTCCGTCGGGTCGGCCGTTGGACGAGCAGTACTTC. Encoded protein: CASSGPSGRPLDEQYF. The gene calls are TRBV2 and TRBJ2-7; D unresolved. The CDR3 covers 16 residues. The V gene lost 4 bases and the J gene lost 5 bases, with 21 bases spanning the gap. Germline V gene data show CDR1 as SNHLY and CDR2 as FYNNEI. The variable domain in full, with the rest retrieved from reference TRBV2 and TRBJ2-7, is EPEVTQTPSHQVTQMGQEVILRCVPISNHLYFYWYRQILGQKVEFLVSFYNNEISEKSEIFDDQFSVERPDGSNFTLKIRSTKLEDSAMYFCASSGPSGRPLDEQYFGPGTRLTVT.

The chain uses TRBV12-3 or TRBV12-4 and TRBJ2-7; possible D gene TRBD2, 5 bases. With 7 bases removed from V and 7 bases from J, the gap between germline ends came to 14 bases. CDR3 size: 12 residues. Here the CDR3 DNA reads TGTGCCAGCATGGTGTATAGAGGGGAGCAGTACTTC. Translating gives CASMVYRGEQYF.

The chain combines TRBV10-3 with TRBJ1-4; TRBD1 matches 7 bases. Germline V gives CDR1 ENHRY, CDR2 SYGVKD. V lost 0 bases and J lost 2; bases outside the gene matches: 6. The CDR3 has 17 amino acids. CDR3 sequence reads: CAISESHPQGTNEKLFF. CDR3 nucleotide sequence: TGTGCCATCAGTGAGTCCCATCCACAGGGGACTAATGAAAAACTGTTTTTT.

The gene calls are TRBV3-1 (or the pseudogene TRBV3-2) and TRBJ1-4; the D gene is possibly TRBD1 (5 bases). The V end lost 0 bases, the J end lost 6 bases, and 8 bases lay between the germline ends. The germline CDR1 and CDR2 sequences are LGHDT and YNNKEL (reference sequence). This CDR3 comprises 14 residues. The CDR3 loop is CASSQDGQYEKLFF. The CDR3 DNA sequence: TGTGCCAGCAGCCAAGATGGACAATATGAAAAACTGTTTTTT.

The chain has TRBV19 and TRBJ1-3; D possibly corresponds to TRBD1 (5 bases). Germline V lookup: CDR1 LNHDA, CDR2 SQIVND (reference sequence). The V gene lost 4 bases and the J gene lost 4 bases, with 29 bases spanning the gap. There are 20 residues in the CDR3. CDR3 sequence (DNA): TGTGCCAGTAGTAGCCGATTCCAAGCCCAGCCAGGGCGAGGAGGAAACACCATATATTTT. This codes for CASSSRFQAQPGRGGNTIYF. The complete variable domain, with remaining parts taken from reference TRBV19 and TRBJ1-3, reads DGGITQSPKYLFRKEGQNVTLSCEQNLNHDAMYWYRQDPGQGLRLIYYSQIVNDFQKGDIAEGYSVSREKKESFPLTVTSAQKNPTAFYLCASSSRFQAQPGRGGNTIYFGEGSWLTVV.

This clone was recorded once. The CDR3 region has the DNA TGTGCCAGCAGCTCGAGCCCACAGGGGAATGAAGCTTTCTTT. Its translation is CASSSSPQGNEAFF. This sequence joins TRBV7-6 and TRBJ1-1; 7 nucleotides match TRBD1. J lost 7 bases, V lost 4 bases, and 9 bases had no gene match. Germline V CDR1 and CDR2: SGHVS, FNYEAQ. This CDR3 has 14 residues.

This chain links TRBV3-1 (or the pseudogene TRBV3-2) with TRBJ2-7; possibly TRBD2 for D (6 bases). Per germline, CDR1 LGHDT and CDR2 YNNKEL (reference sequence). With 1 base removed from V and 2 bases from J, the gap between germline ends came to 12 bases. The CDR3 has 15 amino acids. The CDR3 DNA reads as TGTGCCAGCAGCCAAGTCTGGGGACTCCCCTACGAGCAGTACTTC. Translating it yields CASSQVWGLPYEQYF.

The chain carries TRBV15 and TRBJ2-3, with a tentative D call TRBD1 (7 bases). The CDR3 is made up of 14 amino acids. Looked up from germline, CDR1 is LNHNV and CDR2 is YYDKDF (reference sequence). V gave up 5 bases and J gave up 0 bases, with 9 bases separating them. The CDR3 sequence: CATSQGGSTDTQYF. CDR3 sequence (DNA): TGTGCCACCAGCCAGGGGGGTAGCACAGATACGCAGTATTTT.

The rearrangement joins TRBV6-5 to TRBJ2-1; 7 bases are shared with TRBD2. The V gene end was trimmed by 4 bases and the J gene end by 4 bases; junction bases not matched to a gene: 4. The CDR3 is 14 residues long. The germline V gene has CDR1 MNHEY and CDR2 SVGAGI. Here the CDR3 DNA reads TGTGCCAGCAGTTCAGGGCGGGGGTACAATGAGCAGTTCTTC. Its translation: CASSSGRGYNEQFF.